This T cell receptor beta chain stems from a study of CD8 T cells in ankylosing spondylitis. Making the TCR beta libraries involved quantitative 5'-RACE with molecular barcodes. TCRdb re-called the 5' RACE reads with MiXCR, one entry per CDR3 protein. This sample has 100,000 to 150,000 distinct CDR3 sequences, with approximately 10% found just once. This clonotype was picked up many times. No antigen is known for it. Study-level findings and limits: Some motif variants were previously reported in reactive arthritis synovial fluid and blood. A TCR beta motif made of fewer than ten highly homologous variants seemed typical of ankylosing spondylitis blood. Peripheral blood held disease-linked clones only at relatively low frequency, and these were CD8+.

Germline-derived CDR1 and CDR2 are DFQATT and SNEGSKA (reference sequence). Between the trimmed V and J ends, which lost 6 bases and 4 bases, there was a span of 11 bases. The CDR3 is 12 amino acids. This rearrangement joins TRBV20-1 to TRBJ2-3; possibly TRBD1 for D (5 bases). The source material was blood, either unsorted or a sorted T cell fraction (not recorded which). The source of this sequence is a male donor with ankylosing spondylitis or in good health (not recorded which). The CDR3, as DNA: TGCAGTGCGAGTGGGGCTTCAGATACGCAGTATTTT. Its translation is CSASGASDTQYF.